This entry lists 10 T cell receptor beta chains sequenced from one sample in a study of blood T cell repertoires in COVID-19. The method was immunoSEQ multiplex PCR; TCRdb's version includes in-frame clones alone and lacks a portion of them. The sample holds more than 9,500 clones, approximately 88% seen once. The sample consisted of peripheral blood. The receptors derive from a woman aged 55-70 years with active COVID-19.

The V and J genes are TRBV5-4 and TRBJ2-5; unclear D gene. The ends were cut back, 0 bases at V and 1 base at J, with 10 bases in the middle. CDR1 and CDR2 (germline): SGHNT, YYREEE (reference sequence). This CDR3 contains 15 residues. CDR3 sequence reads: CASSLVPEVQETQYF. In DNA form, the CDR3 reads TGTGCCAGCAGCTTGGTTCCAGAGGTCCAAGAGACCCAGTACTTC.

This chain uses TRBV2 with TRBJ2-1, with 11 bases lining up with TRBD2. This CDR3 has 14 residues. Germline CDR1 and CDR2: SNHLY and FYNNEI. V gave up 5 bases and J gave up 7 bases; unmatched junction bases: 4. In nucleotides, the CDR3 is TGTGCCAGCAGTTTCGGGACTAGCGGAAATGAGCAGTTCTTC. Protein: CASSFGTSGNEQFF.

The CDR3 loop reads CASSASIQGGPETQYF. The DNA for the CDR3 is TGTGCCAGCAGCGCCTCAATACAGGGGGGCCCTGAGACCCAGTACTTC. The chain couples TRBV9 to TRBJ2-5; 8 nucleotides line up with TRBD1. Unmatched junction bases numbered 12, after V lost 3 bases and J lost 5 bases. The CDR3 covers 16 residues. Germline V CDR1 and CDR2: SGDLS, YYNGEE. The whole variable domain, remainder taken from reference TRBV9 and TRBJ2-5, is DSGVTQTPKHLITATGQRVTLRCSPRSGDLSVYWYQQSLDQGLQFLIQYYNGEERAKGNILERFSAQQFPDLHSELNLSSLELGDSALYFCASSASIQGGPETQYFGPGTRLLVL.

The chain is built from TRBV3-1 (or the pseudogene TRBV3-2) and TRBJ1-5; D perhaps matches TRBD1 (6 bases). Trimming removed 4 bases at V and 0 bases at J, with 13 bases between. In germline, CDR1 is LGHDT, CDR2 YNNKEL (reference sequence). This CDR3 region has 16 residues. The CDR3 DNA is TGTGCCAGCAGCCCCTCCAGGGGATATAGCAATCAGCCCCAGCATTTT. Its translation is CASSPSRGYSNQPQHF.

The rearrangement joins TRBV18 to TRBJ1-5; D remains unclear. Germline V gene data show CDR1 as KGHSH and CDR2 as LQKENI. V shed 2 bases and J shed 2 bases, with 7 bases lying between them. The CDR3 loop spans 14 amino acids. The CDR3 reads CASSPTGGNQPQHF. CDR3 bases: TGTGCCAGCTCACCAACCGGAGGCAATCAGCCCCAGCATTTT.

The count of this clone is one. The gene calls are TRBV5-6 and TRBJ1-2; TRBD1 might be the D (5 bases). Germline V CDR1 and CDR2: SGHDT, YYEEEE. V gave up 1 base and J gave up 8 bases, with 15 bases separating them. The CDR3 runs 14 residues. CDR3 amino acids: CASSLIFRERGYTF. For the CDR3, the DNA is TGTGCCAGCAGCTTGATTTTCAGGGAAAGGGGCTACACCTTC.

The V call is TRBV28, the J call TRBJ2-2; 8 nucleotides align to TRBD2. The trim removed 10 bases at V and 0 bases at J, leaving 4 bases unmatched. Germline loops: CDR1 MDHEN, CDR2 SYDVKM. The CDR3 has 14 amino acids. CDR3 coding DNA: TGTGCCACGAGGACTAGCCCGAACACCGGGGAGCTGTTTTTT. It translates to CATRTSPNTGELFF.

The chain joins TRBV15 to TRBJ2-5; D possibly corresponds to TRBD1 (5 bases). V was clipped by 0 bases and J by 5 bases, with 25 bases between them. The length of the CDR3 is 19 residues. CDR1 and CDR2 (germline): LNHNV, YYDKDF (reference sequence). CDR3 sequence (DNA): TGTGCCACCAGCAGAGATGTGCCCCACGGGCCTACGGCAGGGGAGACCCAGTACTTC. Amino acid sequence: CATSRDVPHGPTAGETQYF.

This clone appeared a few times. The chain combines TRBV4-1 with TRBJ1-2; 10 nucleotides match TRBD1. V lost 0 bases and J lost 1; bases outside the gene matches: 5. Germline CDR1 MGHRA, CDR2 YSYEKL. This CDR3 contains 17 residues. The CDR3 region has the DNA TGCGCCAGCAGCCAAGATACGGACAGGGGGTTTAACTATGGCTACACCTTC. Amino acid sequence: CASSQDTDRGFNYGYTF.

V gene TRBV24-1 combines with J gene TRBJ1-4, with TRBD1 matching 11 bases. The germline V gene encodes CDR1 KGHDR and CDR2 SFDVKD. The trim removed 5 bases at V and 8 bases at J, leaving 6 bases unmatched. This CDR3 has 15 residues. CDR3 nucleotide sequence: TGTGCCACCAGTGGTACCGGGACAGGGGGGGAAAAACTGTTTTTT. Amino acid sequence: CATSGTGTGGEKLFF.